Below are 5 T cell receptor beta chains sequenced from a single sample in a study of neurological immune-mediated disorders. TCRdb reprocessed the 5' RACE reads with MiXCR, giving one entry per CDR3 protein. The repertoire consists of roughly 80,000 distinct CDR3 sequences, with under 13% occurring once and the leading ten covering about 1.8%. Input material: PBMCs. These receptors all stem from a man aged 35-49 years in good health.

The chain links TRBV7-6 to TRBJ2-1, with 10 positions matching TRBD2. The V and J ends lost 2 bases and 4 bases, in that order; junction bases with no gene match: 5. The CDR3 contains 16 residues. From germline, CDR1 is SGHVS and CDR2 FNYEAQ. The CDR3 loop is CASSLRLAGVYNEQFF. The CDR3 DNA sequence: TGTGCCAGCAGCTTACGGCTAGCGGGAGTTTACAATGAGCAGTTCTTC.

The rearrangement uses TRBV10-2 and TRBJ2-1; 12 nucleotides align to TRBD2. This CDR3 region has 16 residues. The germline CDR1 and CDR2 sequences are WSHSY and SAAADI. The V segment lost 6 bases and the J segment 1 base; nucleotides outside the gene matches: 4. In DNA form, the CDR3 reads TGCGCCAGCAGGCGGCTAGCGGGAGGGTCCTACAATGAGCAGTTCTTC. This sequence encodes CASRRLAGGSYNEQFF.

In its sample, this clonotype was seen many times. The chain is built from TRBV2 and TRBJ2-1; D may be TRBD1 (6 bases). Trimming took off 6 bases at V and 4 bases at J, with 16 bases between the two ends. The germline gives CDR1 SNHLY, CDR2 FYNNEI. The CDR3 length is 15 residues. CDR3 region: CASREDRSPYNEQFF. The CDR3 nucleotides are TGTGCCAGCAGGGAGGACAGAAGTCCTTACAATGAGCAGTTCTTC.

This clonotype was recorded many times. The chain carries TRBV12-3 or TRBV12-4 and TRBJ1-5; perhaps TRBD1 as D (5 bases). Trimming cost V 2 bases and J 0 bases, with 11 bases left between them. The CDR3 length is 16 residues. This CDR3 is CASSLRDLYSNQPQHF. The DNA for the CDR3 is TGTGCCAGCAGTTTAAGGGACCTATATAGCAATCAGCCCCAGCATTTT.

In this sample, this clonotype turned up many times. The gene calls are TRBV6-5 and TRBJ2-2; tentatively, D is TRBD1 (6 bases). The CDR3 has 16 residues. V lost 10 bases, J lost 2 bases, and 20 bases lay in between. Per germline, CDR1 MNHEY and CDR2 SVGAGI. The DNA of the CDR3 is TGTGCCACCCGCTGGGGGCATCGCACTAACACCGGGGAGCTGTTTTTT. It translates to CATRWGHRTNTGELFF.